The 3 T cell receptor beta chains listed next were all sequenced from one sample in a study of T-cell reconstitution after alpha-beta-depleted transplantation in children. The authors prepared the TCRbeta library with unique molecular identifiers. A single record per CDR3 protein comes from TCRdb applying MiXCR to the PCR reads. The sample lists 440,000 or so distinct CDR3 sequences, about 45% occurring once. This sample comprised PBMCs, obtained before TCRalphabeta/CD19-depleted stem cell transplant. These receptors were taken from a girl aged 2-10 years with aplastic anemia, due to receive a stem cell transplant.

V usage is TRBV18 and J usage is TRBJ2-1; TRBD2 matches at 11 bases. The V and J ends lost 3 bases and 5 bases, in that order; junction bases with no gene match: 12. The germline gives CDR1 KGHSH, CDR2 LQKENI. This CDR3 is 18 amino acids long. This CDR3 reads CASSPITTSGGNHNEQFF. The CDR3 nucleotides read TGTGCCAGCTCACCCATAACAACTAGCGGGGGAAACCACAATGAGCAGTTCTTC.

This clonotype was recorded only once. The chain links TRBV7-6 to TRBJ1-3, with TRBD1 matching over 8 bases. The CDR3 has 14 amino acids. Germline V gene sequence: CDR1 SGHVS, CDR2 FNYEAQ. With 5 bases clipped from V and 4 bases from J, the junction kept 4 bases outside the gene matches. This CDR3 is CASSPTGGGNTIYF. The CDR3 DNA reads TGTGCCAGCAGCCCCACAGGGGGAGGAAACACCATATATTTT. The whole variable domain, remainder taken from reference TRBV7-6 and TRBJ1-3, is GAGVSQSPRYKVTKRGQDVALRCDPISGHVSLYWYRQALGQGPEFLTYFNYEAQQDKSGLPNDRFSAERPEGSISTLTIQRTEQRDSAMYRCASSPTGGGNTIYFGEGSWLTVV.

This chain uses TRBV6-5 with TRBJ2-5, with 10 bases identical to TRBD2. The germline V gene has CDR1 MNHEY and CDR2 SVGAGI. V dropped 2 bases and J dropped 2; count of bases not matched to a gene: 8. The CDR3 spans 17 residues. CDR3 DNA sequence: TGTGCCAGCAGTTACCCAGGGGGAGCGGGGGGGCAAGAGACCCAGTACTTC. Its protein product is CASSYPGGAGGQETQYF.